The rows below give T cell receptor beta chains drawn from one sample of a study of tumor-infiltrating lymphocytes in localized non-small cell lung cancer. The data were produced by immunoSEQ multiplex PCR, yet TCRdb's version contains in-frame clones alone and is incomplete. This sample has approximately 11,000 clones; around 83% occur once, and the top ten carry 7% to 9%. Source material: lung tumor tissue. The receptors were sampled from a human donor with non-small cell lung cancer. Both conserved end residues are part of each CDR3. Fields, in order: CDR3 length, V gene, clone size, D gene, J gene, CDR3 DNA, CDR3 protein. D genes are given only for firm matches. Expanded clones get a size class; other rows say once, few or many, or leave the size out.

cdr3_length: 17
v_call: TRBV7-5
clone_size: -
d_call: -
j_call: TRBJ2-5
cdr3_nt: TGTGCCAGAAGCTCCCGGGGGGACCTAGGGGGCGAAGAGACCCAGTACTTC
cdr3_aa: CARSSRGDLGGEETQYF

cdr3_length: 14
v_call: TRBV7-2
clone_size: once
d_call: -
j_call: TRBJ2-7
cdr3_nt: TGTGCCAGCAGCCCGACTGGGACGGGGCGCCCTCCCAACTTC
cdr3_aa: CASSPTGTGRPPNF

cdr3_length: 14
v_call: TRBV5-8
clone_size: once
d_call: -
j_call: TRBJ2-7
cdr3_nt: TGTGCCAGCAGCTTTGGCAGGAAATCCTACGAGCAGTACTTC
cdr3_aa: CASSFGRKSYEQYF

cdr3_length: 15
v_call: TRBV11-3
clone_size: -
d_call: TRBD1
j_call: TRBJ2-2
cdr3_nt: TGTGCCAGCAGCCCAGGACAGGGGGACACCGGGGAGCTGTTTTTT
cdr3_aa: CASSPGQGDTGELFF

cdr3_length: 16
v_call: TRBV5-1
clone_size: -
d_call: TRBD2
j_call: TRBJ2-1
cdr3_nt: TGCGCCAGCAGCTTGGCTAGCGGGAGTTCCTACAATGAGCAGTTCTTC
cdr3_aa: CASSLASGSSYNEQFF

cdr3_length: 14
v_call: TRBV5-1
clone_size: few
d_call: TRBD1
j_call: TRBJ1-5
cdr3_nt: TGCGCCAGCAGCTTAGACAGGGCCAATCAGCCCCAGCATTTT
cdr3_aa: CASSLDRANQPQHF

cdr3_length: 14
v_call: TRBV9
clone_size: -
d_call: -
j_call: TRBJ1-1
cdr3_nt: TGTGCCAGCAGCGTAGGCCCCGAGAACACTGAAGCTTTCTTT
cdr3_aa: CASSVGPENTEAFF

cdr3_length: 15
v_call: TRBV6-5
clone_size: -
d_call: -
j_call: TRBJ1-1
cdr3_nt: TGTGCCAGCAGTTACGAGAGGCGGGCCTGGACTGAAGCTTTCTTT
cdr3_aa: CASSYERRAWTEAFF

cdr3_length: 15
v_call: TRBV14
clone_size: -
d_call: TRBD2
j_call: TRBJ2-7
cdr3_nt: TGTGCCAGCAGCCCCCGGGGGGGGAGAAGCTACGAGCAGTACTTC
cdr3_aa: CASSPRGGRSYEQYF

cdr3_length: 13
v_call: TRBV2
clone_size: -
d_call: -
j_call: TRBJ2-3
cdr3_nt: TGTGCCAGCAGTCGAATTCCCCGGAGTGAGCAGTATTTT
cdr3_aa: CASSRIPRSEQYF

cdr3_length: 12
v_call: TRBV5-1
clone_size: few
d_call: -
j_call: TRBJ1-2
cdr3_nt: TGCGCCAGCAGCTTGGAAGGTTATGGCTACACCTTC
cdr3_aa: CASSLEGYGYTF

cdr3_length: 13
v_call: TRBV11-2
clone_size: -
d_call: -
j_call: TRBJ2-1
cdr3_nt: TGTGCCAGCAGCTTAGGGTCCTACAATGAGCAGTTCTTC
cdr3_aa: CASSLGSYNEQFF

cdr3_length: 14
v_call: TRBV29-1
clone_size: once
d_call: -
j_call: TRBJ1-1
cdr3_nt: TGCAGCGTTGAACGGCAGGTTGGGAACACTGAAGCTTTCTTT
cdr3_aa: CSVERQVGNTEAFF

cdr3_length: 12
v_call: TRBV5-6
clone_size: -
d_call: -
j_call: TRBJ2-1
cdr3_nt: TGTGCCAGCGGTTGGTCTATCGGTGAGCAGTTCTTC
cdr3_aa: CASGWSIGEQFF

cdr3_length: 14
v_call: TRBV28
clone_size: -
d_call: TRBD2
j_call: TRBJ2-7
cdr3_nt: TGTGCCAGCAGTGGGACTAGCGGCCCCTACGAGCAGTACTTC
cdr3_aa: CASSGTSGPYEQYF

cdr3_length: 15
v_call: TRBV5-4
clone_size: -
d_call: TRBD2
j_call: TRBJ2-5
cdr3_nt: TGTGCCAGCAGTTCGCCTCGGACTAGCGCGGAGACCCAGTACTTC
cdr3_aa: CASSSPRTSAETQYF

cdr3_length: 14
v_call: TRBV7-2
clone_size: -
d_call: -
j_call: TRBJ1-5
cdr3_nt: TGTGCCAGCAGCTTAGGGACAGGCAATCAGCCCCAGCATTTT
cdr3_aa: CASSLGTGNQPQHF

cdr3_length: 17
v_call: TRBV7-9
clone_size: once
d_call: -
j_call: TRBJ2-2
cdr3_nt: TGTGCCAGCAGCCCAACCCTTCGACAGGTTAACACCGGGGAGCTGTTTTTT
cdr3_aa: CASSPTLRQVNTGELFF

cdr3_length: 15
v_call: TRBV27
clone_size: -
d_call: -
j_call: TRBJ2-4
cdr3_nt: TGTGCCAGCAGTTTATTCCCCCGGGACAAGGACATTCAGTACTTC
cdr3_aa: CASSLFPRDKDIQYF

cdr3_length: 14
v_call: TRBV4-1
clone_size: -
d_call: -
j_call: TRBJ2-7
cdr3_nt: TGCGCCAGCAGACCGATCAGGAGCTCCTACGAGCAGTACTTC
cdr3_aa: CASRPIRSSYEQYF

cdr3_length: 15
v_call: TRBV9
clone_size: -
d_call: -
j_call: TRBJ1-1
cdr3_nt: TGTGCCAGCAGCGTAGATCCGGATCCGAACACTGAAGCTTTCTTT
cdr3_aa: CASSVDPDPNTEAFF

cdr3_length: 15
v_call: TRBV19
clone_size: -
d_call: TRBD1
j_call: TRBJ1-5
cdr3_nt: TGTGCCAGTAGTCCCGACGACAGGGCCAATCAGCCCCAGCATTTT
cdr3_aa: CASSPDDRANQPQHF

cdr3_length: 13
v_call: TRBV29-1
clone_size: -
d_call: -
j_call: TRBJ1-6
cdr3_nt: TGCAGCGTTGGAACAGGCTCCAATTCACCCCTCCACTTT
cdr3_aa: CSVGTGSNSPLHF

cdr3_length: 13
v_call: TRBV30
clone_size: -
d_call: TRBD2
j_call: TRBJ2-3
cdr3_nt: TGTGCCTGGGAGAATTCGGGGGGGGATACGCAGTATTTT
cdr3_aa: CAWENSGGDTQYF

cdr3_length: 16
v_call: TRBV5-1
clone_size: -
d_call: -
j_call: TRBJ1-1
cdr3_nt: TGCGCCAGCAGCCCGGGGGGAGGGGGGATGAACACTGAAGCTTTCTTT
cdr3_aa: CASSPGGGGMNTEAFF

cdr3_length: 14
v_call: TRBV27
clone_size: -
d_call: -
j_call: TRBJ2-7
cdr3_nt: TGTGCCAGCAGTTTATACAGGGCGGCCTACGAGCAGTACTTC
cdr3_aa: CASSLYRAAYEQYF

cdr3_length: 14
v_call: TRBV18
clone_size: -
d_call: -
j_call: TRBJ2-5
cdr3_nt: TGTGCCAGCTCACCACGCGACAGCCAAGAGACCCAGTACTTC
cdr3_aa: CASSPRDSQETQYF

cdr3_length: 15
v_call: TRBV9
clone_size: -
d_call: -
j_call: TRBJ2-1
cdr3_nt: TGTGCCAGCAGCGTAGGAGGGTTCTCCTACAATGAGCAGTTCTTC
cdr3_aa: CASSVGGFSYNEQFF

cdr3_length: 15
v_call: TRBV9
clone_size: -
d_call: -
j_call: TRBJ2-3
cdr3_nt: TGTGCCAGCAGCCGTCTCGGGGGACACACAGATACGCAGTATTTT
cdr3_aa: CASSRLGGHTDTQYF

cdr3_length: 14
v_call: TRBV6-1
clone_size: -
d_call: -
j_call: TRBJ2-3
cdr3_nt: TGTGCCAGCATGGCACGAGGGAGCACAGATACGCAGTATTTT
cdr3_aa: CASMARGSTDTQYF

cdr3_length: 16
v_call: TRBV7-8
clone_size: -
d_call: -
j_call: TRBJ2-1
cdr3_nt: TGTGCCAGCAGCTCCCTGGGGGCGGGGACCTACAATGAGCAGTTCTTC
cdr3_aa: CASSSLGAGTYNEQFF

cdr3_length: 18
v_call: TRBV28
clone_size: few
d_call: -
j_call: TRBJ1-2
cdr3_nt: TGTGCCAGCAGTTCCTCGGACAGCCTAGTCTTTAATAACTATGGCTACACCTTC
cdr3_aa: CASSSSDSLVFNNYGYTF

cdr3_length: 12
v_call: TRBV29-1
clone_size: few
d_call: -
j_call: TRBJ2-7
cdr3_nt: TGCAGCGTTGGAAACATCGCCTACGAGCAGTACTTC
cdr3_aa: CSVGNIAYEQYF

cdr3_length: 15
v_call: TRBV5-4
clone_size: -
d_call: TRBD1
j_call: TRBJ1-1
cdr3_nt: TGTGCCAGCAGCAAAGCAGGGACAGGGGGAACTGAAGCTTTCTTT
cdr3_aa: CASSKAGTGGTEAFF

cdr3_length: 15
v_call: TRBV11-1
clone_size: -
d_call: -
j_call: TRBJ2-1
cdr3_nt: TGTGCCAGCAGCTACAGCGGAGACTCCTACAATGAGCAGTTCTTC
cdr3_aa: CASSYSGDSYNEQFF

cdr3_length: 14
v_call: TRBV2
clone_size: -
d_call: TRBD1
j_call: TRBJ2-3
cdr3_nt: TGTGCCAGCAGAGCCGGGACAGGCACAGATACGCAGTATTTT
cdr3_aa: CASRAGTGTDTQYF

cdr3_length: 16
v_call: TRBV13
clone_size: -
d_call: TRBD2
j_call: TRBJ2-1
cdr3_nt: TGTGCCAGCAGCTTAACAACCGGGACTAGCGGGAATGAGCAGTTCTTC
cdr3_aa: CASSLTTGTSGNEQFF